What follows describes a single T cell receptor beta chain. The data belong to a study of CD8 T cells in ankylosing spondylitis. This CDR3 spans 14 amino acids. Germline V gives CDR1 SGHAT, CDR2 FQDESV (reference sequence). The V and J ends lost 3 bases and 3 bases, in that order; junction bases with no gene match: 3. TCRdb ran MiXCR on the 5' RACE reads and lists one entry per CDR3 protein. Altogether roughly 130,000 distinct CDR3 sequences are present, about 13% being singletons, with the ten largest covering roughly 3%. The chain carries TRBV11-1 and TRBJ2-7; 9 bases match TRBD1. Sample: blood, either unsorted or a sorted T cell fraction (not recorded which). The sequence derives from a female donor with ankylosing spondylitis or in good health (not recorded which). CDR3: CASSFGTGHYEQYF. The CDR3 nucleotides are TGTGCCAGCAGCTTTGGGACAGGGCACTACGAGCAGTACTTC.